These 31 T cell receptor beta chains were all obtained from the same sample, sequenced in a study of blood T cells in healthy people across ages. A second roughly 7 to 11 cycle PCR used barcoded and J-beta primers. In TCRdb, the 5' RACE reads were re-called with MiXCR into one record per CDR3 protein. The repertoire holds approximately 800,000 distinct CDR3 sequences, about 42% seen once, with approximately 18% in the top ten. The sequenced material came from blood. These receptors all come from a man older than 75 in good health.

The CDR3 loop is CASKSTGLGEQFF. DNA of the CDR3: TGTGCCAGCAAATCGACGGGATTGGGTGAGCAGTTCTTC. The rearrangement uses TRBV2 and TRBJ2-1, with a tentative D call TRBD2 (5 bases). V lost 7 bases and J lost 9, with 16 bases in between. The CDR3 has 13 amino acids. CDR1 is SNHLY and CDR2 is FYNNEI in the germline V gene.

The V call is TRBV7-4, the J call TRBJ2-4; possibly TRBD2 for D (5 bases). Germline assignment: CDR1 SGHVT and CDR2 SQSDAQ. The CDR3 has 17 amino acids. Trimming cost V 2 bases and J 0 bases, with 14 bases left between them. CDR3 residues: CASSLKGRGLAKNIQYF. In DNA form, the CDR3 reads TGTGCCAGCAGCTTAAAAGGGCGAGGACTAGCCAAAAACATTCAGTACTTC.

V and J are TRBV11-2 and TRBJ2-1, with 10 bases aligning to TRBD2. V trimming: 1 base; J trimming: 5 bases; junction bases outside the gene matches: 5. There are 16 residues in the CDR3. Germline assignment: CDR1 SGHAT and CDR2 FQNNGV. The CDR3 nucleotides are TGTGCCAGCAGCTTAGTCTGGACTAGCGGTAACAATGAGCAGTTCTTC. Translating gives CASSLVWTSGNNEQFF.

The V and J genes are TRBV20-1 and TRBJ2-3; 9 nucleotides align to TRBD2. The CDR3 covers 18 residues. Trimming at V came to 1 base and at J to 2 bases, leaving 13 bases not matched to a gene. Germline V gene data show CDR1 as DFQATT and CDR2 as SNEGSKA (reference sequence). The CDR3 spells CSARGLAVPSPFTDTQYF. CDR3 bases: TGCAGTGCTAGAGGACTAGCGGTCCCTTCTCCTTTCACAGATACGCAGTATTTT.

The chain joins TRBV7-9 to TRBJ2-2; no reliable D call. CDR1 is SEHNR, CDR2 FQNEAQ, per germline (reference sequence). The CDR3 extends over 14 amino acids. V lost 4 bases and J 6 bases, leaving 12 bases between the germline ends. The CDR3 DNA reads as TGTGCCAGCAGCTCCAACTTGGTTGCCGGGGAGCTGTTTTTT. It translates to CASSSNLVAGELFF.

Points on this clonotype: Just one base apart from a much larger clone, this may be a read error. The chain combines TRBV20-1 with TRBJ2-3, with D possibly matching TRBD1 (5 bases). The CDR3 has 14 residues. CDR1 is DFQATT, CDR2 SNEGSKA, per germline (reference sequence). CDR3 bases: TGCAGTGCACGCTTCAGGGTTTCCGGAGATACGCGGTATTTT. It yields the protein CSARFRVSGDTRYF.

The rearrangement joins TRBV28 to TRBJ2-7, with a weak D call TRBD2 (6 bases). Trimming cost V 7 bases and J 2 bases, with 12 bases left between them. Per the germline V gene, CDR1 is MDHEN and CDR2 is SYDVKM. This CDR3 region has 13 residues. The CDR3 spells CASTGGRAYEQYF. CDR3 DNA: TGTGCCAGCACCGGAGGGCGGGCCTACGAGCAGTACTTC. Drawing the rest from reference TRBV28 and TRBJ2-7, the complete variable domain is DVKVTQSSRYLVKRTGEKVFLECVQDMDHENMFWYRQDPGLGLRLIYFSYDVKMKEKGDIPEGYSVSREKKERFSLILESASTNQTSMYLCASTGGRAYEQYFGPGTRLTVT.

This clonotype turned up a few times. V gene TRBV5-1 combines with J gene TRBJ1-4, with D hard to call. V was trimmed by 4 bases and J by 7 bases, leaving 17 bases between them. The CDR3 contains 15 residues. Germline assignment: CDR1 SGHRS and CDR2 YFSETQ. Here the CDR3 reads CASSPSKGLGEKLFF. The CDR3 nucleotides are TGCGCCAGCAGCCCGTCCAAGGGTCTCGGTGAAAAACTGTTTTTT.

This clonotype came up a few times. The V and J genes are TRBV3-1 and TRBJ2-7; 7 bases align to TRBD1. Germline CDR1 reads LGHDT; CDR2 reads YNNKEL (reference sequence). The CDR3 has 15 amino acids. Trimming at V came to 4 bases and at J to 1 base, leaving 7 bases not matched to a gene. CDR3: CASSRFRDRSYEQYF. The CDR3 bases are TGTGCCAGCAGCCGTTTCCGGGACAGATCCTACGAGCAGTACTTC.

V is TRBV6-1 and J is TRBJ2-2; 7 bases fit TRBD1. Losses at the gene ends were 2 bases for V and 5 bases for J; bases not matched to a gene: 2. Looked up from germline, CDR1 is MNHNS and CDR2 is SASEGT. This CDR3 comprises 14 residues. The CDR3 DNA reads TGTGCCAGCAGTGAAACGGGACAGACCGGGGAGCTGTTTTTT. It specifies CASSETGQTGELFF.

With regard to this clonotype: At one end, the junction sequence differs from germline, possibly due to a read error. The rearrangement joins TRBV28 to TRBJ1-2; TRBD1 aligns across 10 bases. CDR3 size: 15 residues. Germline V gene sequence: CDR1 MDHEN, CDR2 SYDVKM. In nucleotides, the CDR3 is TGTGCCAGCAGTTCTGCGACAGGGGGCTTCTATAGCTACACCTTC. Its translation is CASSSATGGFYSYTF.

The chain links TRBV29-1 to TRBJ1-1, with D perhaps matching TRBD1 (6 bases). The CDR3 spans 14 residues. Trimming took off 7 bases at V and 0 bases at J, with 15 bases between the two ends. Germline V gene lookup returns CDR1 SQVTM and CDR2 ANQGSEA. DNA for the CDR3: TGCAGCGCACGACAGGCAGGCATGAACACTGAAGCTTTCTTT. Its translation: CSARQAGMNTEAFF.

This chain uses TRBV4-2 with TRBJ2-3; D is possibly TRBD1 (6 bases). This CDR3 is built from 15 residues. CDR1 and CDR2 from the germline V gene are LGHNA and YNFKEQ. The V end was cut by 1 base, the J end by 3 bases, with 11 bases between. The CDR3 bases are TGTGCCAGCAGCCAAGTGGGGACACGGACAGATACGCAGTATTTT. It yields the protein CASSQVGTRTDTQYF.

The chain recombines TRBV6-5 with TRBJ2-7; D is unresolved. V was clipped by 0 bases and J by 8 bases, with 14 bases between them. There are 14 residues in the CDR3. Germline values: CDR1 MNHEY, CDR2 SVGAGI. The CDR3 DNA reads as TGTGCCAGCAGTTACTCGGACGGATTCATCAAGCAGTACTTC. Translated: CASSYSDGFIKQYF.

The J gene is TRBJ2-4, the V gene TRBV29-1, with D perhaps given as TRBD1 or TRBD2 (5 bases each). CDR3 length equals 13 residues. The V gene lost 4 bases and the J gene lost 7 bases, with 14 bases spanning the gap. Germline V gene sequence: CDR1 SQVTM, CDR2 ANQGSEA. The CDR3 DNA reads as TGCAGCGTTGGCCGGGACCAGCACAACATTCAGTACTTC. Residues: CSVGRDQHNIQYF.

This chain connects TRBV27 to TRBJ2-1; weak D call: TRBD1 (5 bases). Trimming stripped 1 base from V and 5 bases from J, with 9 bases between. This CDR3 is built from 14 residues. Germline V gene lookup returns CDR1 MNHEY and CDR2 SMNVEV (reference sequence). CDR3 nucleotides: TGTGCCAGCAGTTTATGGGGCACTAACAATGAGCAGTTCTTC. It encodes CASSLWGTNNEQFF.

Comments on this clonotype: One base away lies a much larger clone, so this may be a sequencing read error. CDR3 in amino acids: CASSWGQGSNEQYF. CDR3 sequence (DNA): TGCGCCAGCAGCTGGGGACAGGGATCGAATGAGCAGTACTTC. The V call is TRBV5-1, the J call TRBJ2-7; 9 bases align to TRBD1. CDR3 size: 14 residues. J was trimmed by 7 bases and V by 3 bases; bases with no gene match: 8. The germline V gene encodes CDR1 SGHRS and CDR2 YFSETQ.

Only a few counts were recorded for this clonotype. The chain is built from TRBV6-5 and TRBJ2-3, with D hard to call. The CDR3 consists of 13 residues. V was pared by 6 bases and J by 3 bases, with 10 bases between. Germline assignment: CDR1 MNHEY and CDR2 SVGAGI. DNA of the CDR3: TGTGCCAGCAGGAAAAAAGGGACAGATACGCAGTATTTT. Protein sequence: CASRKKGTDTQYF.

CDR3 coding DNA: TGTGCCAGCAGCGTAGGAGGTGAAGGCTCCTACAATGAGCAGTTCTTC. Translated: CASSVGGEGSYNEQFF. V is TRBV9 and J is TRBJ2-1; D remains ambiguous. The germline CDR1 and CDR2 sequences are SGDLS and YYNGEE. The ends were cut back, 0 bases at V and 0 bases at J, with 10 bases in the middle. The CDR3 consists of 16 residues. Full variable domain (remainder filled in from reference TRBV9 and TRBJ2-1): DSGVTQTPKHLITATGQRVTLRCSPRSGDLSVYWYQQSLDQGLQFLIQYYNGEERAKGNILERFSAQQFPDLHSELNLSSLELGDSALYFCASSVGGEGSYNEQFFGPGTRLTVL.

The chain carries TRBV20-1 and TRBJ2-5, with TRBD2 matching over 9 bases. Trimming cost V 0 bases and J 5 bases; bases outside gene matches: 13. This CDR3 comprises 17 residues. The germline V gene encodes CDR1 DFQATT and CDR2 SNEGSKA (reference sequence). DNA of the CDR3: TGCAGTGCTAGAGACTCAACTGCGGGACTAGCTATGGAGACCCAGTACTTC. This codes for CSARDSTAGLAMETQYF.

This clonotype has ten or more counts. The CDR3 loop is CASSLGFLTSGNADTQYF. The CDR3 nucleotides are TGTGCCAGCAGTTTAGGCTTCTTGACTAGCGGGAACGCAGATACGCAGTATTTT. The chain uses TRBV12-3 or TRBV12-4 and TRBJ2-3, with 11 bases lining up with TRBD2. The length of the CDR3 is 18 residues. V lost 1 base and J lost 4; bases outside the gene matches: 10.

This chain uses TRBV18 with TRBJ2-1, with 11 bases identical to TRBD2. Trimming took 4 bases from V and 2 from J; bases not matched to a gene: 7. The CDR3 spans 17 residues. Germline V lookup: CDR1 KGHSH, CDR2 LQKENI. The CDR3, as DNA: TGTGCCAGCTCACAGGGGACTAGCGGCCACCCCTACAATGAGCAGTTCTTC. Translating it yields CASSQGTSGHPYNEQFF.

This clonotype was seen more than once but under ten times. This chain connects TRBV9 to TRBJ2-5; 7 bases line up with TRBD2. In germline, CDR1 is SGDLS, CDR2 YYNGEE. The CDR3 consists of 15 residues. With V trimmed by 4 bases and J by 4 bases, 10 bases remained unmatched. In nucleotides, the CDR3 is TGTGCCAGCAGCCCAACTCAAACGGGAGGAGAGACCCAGTACTTC. Its protein product is CASSPTQTGGETQYF.

The chain carries TRBV6-6 and TRBJ2-5; D not resolved. The CDR3 contains 12 residues. Looked up from germline, CDR1 is MNHNY and CDR2 is SVGAGI (reference sequence). V shed 5 bases and J shed 5 bases, with 9 bases lying between them. As DNA, the CDR3 is TGTGCCAGCAGTGTCCGCCTGGAGACCCAGTACTTC. It yields the protein CASSVRLETQYF.

The chain links TRBV6-1 to TRBJ2-2; TRBD1 might be the D (6 bases). The CDR3 is made up of 15 amino acids. Germline V CDR1 and CDR2: MNHNS, SASEGT. Between the trimmed V and J ends, which lost 4 bases and 4 bases, there was a span of 13 bases. In DNA form, the CDR3 reads TGTGCCAGCAGTGCCCGCACAGGGTTCACCGGGGAGCTGTTTTTT. Its translation is CASSARTGFTGELFF.

The rearrangement links TRBV7-3 to TRBJ1-2, with D perhaps matching TRBD1 (6 bases). The CDR3 spans 13 residues. Trimming cost V 1 base and J 4 bases, with 7 bases left between them. Germline V gives CDR1 SGHTA, CDR2 FQGTGA. The CDR3 DNA sequence: TGTGCCAGCAGCTTAATAGGGGGCTATGGCTACACCTTC. Translated: CASSLIGGYGYTF.

This rearrangement joins TRBV5-1 to TRBJ2-1, with D possibly matching TRBD1 (6 bases). TRBJ2-7 explains the end of the DNA better; the J call may be wrong. CDR1 is SGHRS and CDR2 is YFSETQ in the germline V gene. This CDR3 has 17 residues. In nucleotides, the CDR3 is TGCGCCAGCAGCTTGGCAGGGACACCGGGTAACTACAATGAGCAGTACTTC. Its translation is CASSLAGTPGNYNEQYF.

This chain joins TRBV12-3 or TRBV12-4 and TRBJ1-1; D not resolved. Between the trimmed V and J ends, which lost 4 bases and 5 bases, there was a span of 11 bases. The CDR3 runs to 13 residues. CDR3 nucleotides: TGTGCCAGCAGTTCAGTGACTAGGACTGAAGCTTTCTTT. Translating gives CASSSVTRTEAFF.

The chain recombines TRBV9 with TRBJ2-2; D possibly uses TRBD1 or TRBD2 (6 bases each). Per the germline V gene, CDR1 is SGDLS and CDR2 is YYNGEE. The length of the CDR3 is 17 residues. The ends were cut back, 4 bases at V and 0 bases at J, with 16 bases in the middle. CDR3 bases: TGTGCCAGCAGCCCCTCTCCACGGGGGCCGAACACCGGGGAGCTGTTTTTT. Translated, it gives CASSPSPRGPNTGELFF.

A note on this clonotype: This may be a read error, as it is one base from a much larger clone. This chain joins TRBV5-1 and TRBJ2-1; D is possibly TRBD2 (5 bases). The CDR3 is made up of 17 amino acids. Looked up from germline, CDR1 is SGHRS and CDR2 is YFSETQ. The CDR3 DNA reads TGCGTCAGCAGCTTGGCCGGCGGGCCAGAGTTCTACAATGAGCAGTTCTTC. As protein: CVSSLAGGPEFYNEQFF.

This clonotype was observed at least ten times. V usage is TRBV29-1 and J usage is TRBJ1-5, with TRBD1 matching over 7 bases. CDR1 is SQVTM, CDR2 ANQGSEA, per germline. V gave up 6 bases and J gave up 3 bases; unmatched junction bases: 2. The CDR3 covers 12 residues. CDR3 bases: TGCAGCGTGGGACAGCCCAATCAGCCCCAGCATTTT. Translated: CSVGQPNQPQHF. The whole variable domain, remainder taken from reference TRBV29-1 and TRBJ1-5, is SAVISQKPSRDICQRGTSLTIQCQVDSQVTMMFWYRQQPGQSLTLIATANQGSEATYESGFVIDKFPISRPNLTFSTLTVSNMSPEDSSIYLCSVGQPNQPQHFGDGTRLSIL.